Relative to its sample, the clone carrying this T cell receptor (beta chain) is medium-sized. Its antigen remains unidentified. This sample is part of a study of T-cell memory formation after mild COVID-19. Study background: For the most part, TCR clusters were specific to one donor. Broader study findings: Clones which contracted sat mainly in CM and EM if CD4+, and in EMRA if CD8+. Pre-infection memory contained some responding clones, which suggested that cross-reactive memory had joined.

The length of the CDR3 is 14 residues. The V gene lost 5 bases and the J gene lost 4 bases, with 11 bases spanning the gap. Constant-segment primers and 5'RACE yielded cDNA libraries for TCR alpha and TCR beta, each carrying sample barcodes and UMIs. TCRdb re-called the 5' RACE reads with MiXCR, one entry per CDR3 protein. The sample lists almost 250,000 distinct CDR3 sequences, just over 15% occurring once. The source is an adult woman who had mild COVID-19 (a few samples of this study predate the infection). Cell type and time point are not known. Sequenced material: PBMCs or a T cell subset sorted from them (not recorded which). The chain uses TRBV12-3 or TRBV12-4 and TRBJ1-4, with D uncertain. CDR3 sequence (DNA): TGTGCCAGCAGTGAAACGGGGTTTAATGAAAAACTGTTTTTT. Amino acid sequence: CASSETGFNEKLFF.